The sequence of this T cell receptor (beta chain) was determined in a study of cytomegalovirus exposure and HLA in healthy donors. V lost 3 bases to trimming and J lost 5 bases; unmatched junction nucleotides: 5. Germline CDR1 is LGHNA and CDR2 is YSLEER. This CDR3 has 15 amino acids. Profiling relied on immunoSEQ multiplex PCR, and the TCRdb table lists in-frame clones only, not all of them. This table holds 200,000 to 300,000 clones, 80% to 90% found once. The sample taken for sequencing was PBMCs. This chain links TRBV4-3 with TRBJ2-1; TRBD1 agrees at 9 bases. The receptor's source is a man younger than 30 in good health and CMV-seronegative. In DNA, the CDR3 is TGCGCCAGCAGCCACCCGGGACAGGGTAACAATGAGCAGTTCTTC. This sequence encodes CASSHPGQGNNEQFF.